This record covers a single TCR beta chain. The sample is drawn from a study of blood T cell repertoires in COVID-19. This CDR3 spans 13 amino acids. Trimming cost V 0 bases and J 8 bases, with 11 bases left between them. Per the germline V gene, CDR1 is SGHNT and CDR2 is YYREEE (reference sequence). TCRdb keeps only in-frame clones here, not all; method: immunoSEQ multiplex PCR. The sample has 40,000 or so clones, approximately 91% seen once. This chain joins TRBV5-4 and TRBJ1-2; possibly TRBD1 for D (5 bases). Sequences were obtained from peripheral blood. The clonotype comes from a human donor in a cohort sampled during active COVID-19. The DNA of the CDR3 is TGTGCCAGCAGCTTGGAGCGGGGGGAAGGCTACACCTTC. This encodes CASSLERGEGYTF.